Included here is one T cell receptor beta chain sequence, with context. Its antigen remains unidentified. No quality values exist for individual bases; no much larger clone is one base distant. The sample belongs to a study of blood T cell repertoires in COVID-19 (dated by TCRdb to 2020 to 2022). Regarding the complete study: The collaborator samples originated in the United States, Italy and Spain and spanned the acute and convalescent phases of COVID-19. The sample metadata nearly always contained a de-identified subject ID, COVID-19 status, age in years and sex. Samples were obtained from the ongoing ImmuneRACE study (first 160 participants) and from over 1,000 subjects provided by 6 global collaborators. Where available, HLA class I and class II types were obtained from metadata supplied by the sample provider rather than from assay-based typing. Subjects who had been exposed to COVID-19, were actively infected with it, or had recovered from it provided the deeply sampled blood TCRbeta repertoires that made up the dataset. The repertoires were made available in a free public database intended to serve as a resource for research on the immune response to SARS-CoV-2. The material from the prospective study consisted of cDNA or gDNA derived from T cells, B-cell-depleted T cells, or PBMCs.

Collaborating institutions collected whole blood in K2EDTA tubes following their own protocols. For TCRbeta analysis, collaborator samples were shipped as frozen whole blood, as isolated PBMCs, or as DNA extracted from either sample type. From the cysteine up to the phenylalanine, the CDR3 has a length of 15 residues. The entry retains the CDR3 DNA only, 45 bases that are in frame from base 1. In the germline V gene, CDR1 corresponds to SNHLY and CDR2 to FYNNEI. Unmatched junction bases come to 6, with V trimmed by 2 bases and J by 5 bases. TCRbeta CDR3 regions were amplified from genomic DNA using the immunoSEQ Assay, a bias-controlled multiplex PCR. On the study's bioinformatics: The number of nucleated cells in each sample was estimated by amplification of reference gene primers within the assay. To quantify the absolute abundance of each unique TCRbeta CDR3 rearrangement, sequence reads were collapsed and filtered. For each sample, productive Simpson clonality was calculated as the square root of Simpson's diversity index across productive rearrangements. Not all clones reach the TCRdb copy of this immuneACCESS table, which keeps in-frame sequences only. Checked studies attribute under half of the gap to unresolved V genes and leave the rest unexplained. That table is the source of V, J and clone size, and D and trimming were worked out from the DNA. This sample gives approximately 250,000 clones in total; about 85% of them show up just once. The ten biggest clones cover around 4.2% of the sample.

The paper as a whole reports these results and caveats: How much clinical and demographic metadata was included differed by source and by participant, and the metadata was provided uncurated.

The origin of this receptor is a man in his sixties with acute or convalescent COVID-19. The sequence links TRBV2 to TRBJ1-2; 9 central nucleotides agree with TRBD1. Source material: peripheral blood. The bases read TGTGCCAGCAGTGAAATGTTCGGACAGGGGTATGGCTACACCTTC. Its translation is CASSEMFGQGYGYTF.